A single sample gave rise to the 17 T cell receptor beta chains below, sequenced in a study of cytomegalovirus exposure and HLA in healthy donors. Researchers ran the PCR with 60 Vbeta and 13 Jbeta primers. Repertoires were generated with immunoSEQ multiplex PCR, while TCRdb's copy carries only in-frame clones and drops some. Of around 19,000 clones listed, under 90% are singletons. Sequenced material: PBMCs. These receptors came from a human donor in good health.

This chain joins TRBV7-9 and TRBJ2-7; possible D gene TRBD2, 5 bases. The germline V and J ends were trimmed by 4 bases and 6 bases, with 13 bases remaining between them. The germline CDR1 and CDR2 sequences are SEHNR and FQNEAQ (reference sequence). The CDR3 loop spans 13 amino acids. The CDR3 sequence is CASSSGGFGEQYF. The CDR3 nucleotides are TGTGCCAGCAGCTCCGGAGGCTTTGGCGAGCAGTACTTC.

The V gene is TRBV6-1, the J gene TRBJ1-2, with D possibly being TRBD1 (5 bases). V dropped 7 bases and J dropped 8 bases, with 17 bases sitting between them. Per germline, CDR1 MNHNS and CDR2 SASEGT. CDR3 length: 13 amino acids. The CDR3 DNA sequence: TGTGCCAGCACGCTGGGCAACAGGCCCGGCTACACCTTC. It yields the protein CASTLGNRPGYTF.

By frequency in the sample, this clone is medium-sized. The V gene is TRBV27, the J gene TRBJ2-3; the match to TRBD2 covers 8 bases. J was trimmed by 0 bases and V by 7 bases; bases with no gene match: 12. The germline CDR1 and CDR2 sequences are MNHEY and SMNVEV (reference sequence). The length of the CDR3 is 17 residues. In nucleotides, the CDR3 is TGTGCCAGCACCCCCCTTATAGCGGGATTTAGCACAGATACGCAGTATTTT. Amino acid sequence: CASTPLIAGFSTDTQYF.

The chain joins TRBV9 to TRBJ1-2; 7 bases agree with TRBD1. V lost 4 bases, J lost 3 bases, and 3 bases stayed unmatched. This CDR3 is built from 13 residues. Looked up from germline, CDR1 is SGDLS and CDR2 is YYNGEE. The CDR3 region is CASSSDRDYGYTF. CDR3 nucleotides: TGTGCCAGCAGCAGTGACAGGGACTATGGCTACACCTTC.

DNA for the CDR3: TGCGCCAGCAGCCCGGGGGGGCAAACTAATGAAAAACTGTTTTTT. This sequence encodes CASSPGGQTNEKLFF. This chain uses TRBV5-1 with TRBJ1-4; maybe TRBD1 (6 bases). The germline V gene encodes CDR1 SGHRS and CDR2 YFSETQ. With 4 bases removed from V and 1 base from J, the gap between germline ends came to 11 bases. The CDR3 has 15 residues.

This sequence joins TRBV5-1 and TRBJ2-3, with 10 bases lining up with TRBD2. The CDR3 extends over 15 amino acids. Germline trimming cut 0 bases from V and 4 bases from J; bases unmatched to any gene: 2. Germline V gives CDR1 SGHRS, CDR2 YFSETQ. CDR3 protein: CASSLERGGADTQYF. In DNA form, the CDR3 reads TGCGCCAGCAGCTTGGAGCGGGGGGGTGCAGATACGCAGTATTTT. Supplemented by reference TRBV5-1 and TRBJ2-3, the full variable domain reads KAGVTQTPRYLIKTRGQQVTLSCSPISGHRSVSWYQQTPGQGLQFLFEYFSETQRNKGNFPGRFSGRQFSNSRSEMNVSTLELGDSALYLCASSLERGGADTQYFGPGTRLTVL.

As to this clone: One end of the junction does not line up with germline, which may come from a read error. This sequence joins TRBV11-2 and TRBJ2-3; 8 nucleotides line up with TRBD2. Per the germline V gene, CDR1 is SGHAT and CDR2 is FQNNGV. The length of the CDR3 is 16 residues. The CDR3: CAGSLVGGGVKDTQYF. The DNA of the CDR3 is TGTGCCGGCAGCTTAGTCGGGGGGGGCGTGAAAGATACGCAGTATTTT.

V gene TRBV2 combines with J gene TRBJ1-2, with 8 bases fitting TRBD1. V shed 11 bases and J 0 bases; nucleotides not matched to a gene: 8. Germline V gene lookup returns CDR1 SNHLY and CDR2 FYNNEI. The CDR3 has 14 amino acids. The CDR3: CAGGTGLTNYGYTF. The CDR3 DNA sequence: TGTGCCGGGGGGACAGGCCTTACTAACTATGGCTACACCTTC. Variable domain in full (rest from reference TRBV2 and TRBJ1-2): EPEVTQTPSHQVTQMGQEVILRCVPISNHLYFYWYRQILGQKVEFLVSFYNNEISEKSEIFDDQFSVERPDGSNFTLKIRSTKLEDSAMYFCAGGTGLTNYGYTFGSGTRLTVV.

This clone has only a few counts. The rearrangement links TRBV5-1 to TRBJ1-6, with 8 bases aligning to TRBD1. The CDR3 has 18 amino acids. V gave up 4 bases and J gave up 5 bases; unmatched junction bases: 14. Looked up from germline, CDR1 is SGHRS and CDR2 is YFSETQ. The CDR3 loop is CASSPGTGRFFDNSPLHF. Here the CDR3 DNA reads TGCGCCAGCAGCCCAGGGACAGGACGGTTCTTCGATAATTCACCCCTCCACTTT.

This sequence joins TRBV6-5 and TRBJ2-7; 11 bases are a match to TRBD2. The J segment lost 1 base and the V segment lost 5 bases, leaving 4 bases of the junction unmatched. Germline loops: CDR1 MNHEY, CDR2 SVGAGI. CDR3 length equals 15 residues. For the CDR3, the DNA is TGTGCCAGCAGTGTAACTAGCGGGGGTTCCTACGAGCAGTACTTC. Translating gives CASSVTSGGSYEQYF.

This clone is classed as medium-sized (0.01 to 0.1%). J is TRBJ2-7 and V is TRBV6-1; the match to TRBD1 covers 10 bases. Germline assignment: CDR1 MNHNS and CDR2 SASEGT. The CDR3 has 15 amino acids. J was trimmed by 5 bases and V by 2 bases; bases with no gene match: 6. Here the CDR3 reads CASSESPTGGNEQYF. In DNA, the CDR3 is TGTGCCAGCAGTGAATCCCCGACAGGGGGCAACGAGCAGTACTTC.

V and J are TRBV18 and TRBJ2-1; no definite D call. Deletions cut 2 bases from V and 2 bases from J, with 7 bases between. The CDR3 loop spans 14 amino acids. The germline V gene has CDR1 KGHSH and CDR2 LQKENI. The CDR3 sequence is CASSPDTAYNEQFF. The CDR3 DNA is TGTGCCAGCTCACCAGATACAGCCTACAATGAGCAGTTCTTC. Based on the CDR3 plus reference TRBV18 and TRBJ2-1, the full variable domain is NAGVMQNPRHLVRRRGQEARLRCSPMKGHSHVYWYRQLPEEGLKFMVYLQKENIIDESGMPKERFSAEFPKEGPSILRIQQVVRGDSAAYFCASSPDTAYNEQFFGPGTRLTVL.

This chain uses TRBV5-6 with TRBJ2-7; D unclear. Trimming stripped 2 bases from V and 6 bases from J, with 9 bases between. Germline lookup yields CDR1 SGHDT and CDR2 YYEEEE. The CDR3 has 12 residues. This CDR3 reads CASSFSGSEQYF. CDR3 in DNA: TGTGCCAGCAGCTTCTCCGGGTCCGAGCAGTACTTC. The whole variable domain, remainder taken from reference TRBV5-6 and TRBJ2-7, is DAGVTQSPTHLIKTRGQQVTLRCSPKSGHDTVSWYQQALGQGPQFIFQYYEEEERQRGNFPDRFSGHQFPNYSSELNVNALLLGDSALYLCASSFSGSEQYFGPGTRLTVT.

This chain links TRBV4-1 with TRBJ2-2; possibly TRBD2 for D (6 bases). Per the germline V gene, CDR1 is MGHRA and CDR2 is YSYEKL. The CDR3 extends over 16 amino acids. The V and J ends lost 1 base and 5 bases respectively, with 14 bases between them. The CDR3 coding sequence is TGCGCCAGCAGCCAAGTGAGGCCGGGGGATACCGGGGAGCTGTTTTTT. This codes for CASSQVRPGDTGELFF.

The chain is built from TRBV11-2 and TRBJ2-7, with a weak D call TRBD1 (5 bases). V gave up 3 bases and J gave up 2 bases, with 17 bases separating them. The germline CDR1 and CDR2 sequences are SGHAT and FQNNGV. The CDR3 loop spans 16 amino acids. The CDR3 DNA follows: TGTGCCAGCAGCTTTCTCCGTGGACGGACACCCTACGAGCAGTACTTC. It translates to CASSFLRGRTPYEQYF.

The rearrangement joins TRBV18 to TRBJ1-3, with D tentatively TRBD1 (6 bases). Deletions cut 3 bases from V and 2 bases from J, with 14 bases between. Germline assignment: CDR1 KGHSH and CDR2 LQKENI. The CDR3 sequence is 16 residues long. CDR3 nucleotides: TGTGCCAGCTCACCTCCCGCCCAGGGGACTGGAAACACCATATATTTT. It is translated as CASSPPAQGTGNTIYF.

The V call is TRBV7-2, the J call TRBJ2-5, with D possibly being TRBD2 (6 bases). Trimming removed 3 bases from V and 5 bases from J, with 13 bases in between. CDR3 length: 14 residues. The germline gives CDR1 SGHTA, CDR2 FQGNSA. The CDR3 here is CASSFRGSRETQYF. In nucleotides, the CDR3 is TGTGCCAGCAGCTTCCGGGGGTCCAGGGAGACCCAGTACTTC. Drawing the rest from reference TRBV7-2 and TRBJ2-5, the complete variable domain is GAGVSQSPSNKVTEKGKDVELRCDPISGHTALYWYRQSLGQGLEFLIYFQGNSAPDKSGLPSDRFSAERTGGSVSTLTIQRTQQEDSAVYLCASSFRGSRETQYFGPGTRLLVL.